Below, 4 T cell receptor beta chains from the same sample are listed, as sequenced in a study of blood T cell repertoires in COVID-19. Assay used: immunoSEQ multiplex PCR; TCRdb lists only in-frame clones, some missing. The repertoire holds about 82,000 clones, with about four fifths as singletons. Sequenced: peripheral blood. The receptors shown here come from a woman aged 55-75 years with acute or convalescent COVID-19.

V usage is TRBV7-9 and J usage is TRBJ1-1, with D tentatively TRBD1 (6 bases). Per the germline V gene, CDR1 is SEHNR and CDR2 is FQNEAQ (reference sequence). The CDR3 spans 14 residues. V dropped 7 bases and J dropped 1 base, with 13 bases sitting between them. DNA for the CDR3: TGTGCCAGCATGCCTTGGGACAAGAACACTGAAGCTTTCTTT. Protein: CASMPWDKNTEAFF.

The rearrangement joins TRBV7-9 to TRBJ2-5; 8 positions agree with TRBD2. J was trimmed by 5 bases and V by 4 bases; bases with no gene match: 9. CDR1 and CDR2 from the germline V gene are SEHNR and FQNEAQ (reference sequence). This CDR3 region has 15 residues. Here the CDR3 reads CASSSLADPGETQYF. The CDR3, as DNA: TGTGCCAGCAGCTCACTAGCGGACCCGGGGGAGACCCAGTACTTC.

The rearrangement links TRBV5-3 to TRBJ1-6; the match to TRBD1 covers 8 bases. TRBV5-3 is given ORF status, its function remaining uncertain. The CDR3 length is 14 residues. With 1 base clipped from V and 8 bases from J, the junction kept 2 bases outside the gene matches. CDR3 sequence reads: CARSLTGGYSPLHF. The CDR3 DNA follows: TGTGCCAGAAGCTTGACAGGGGGATATTCACCCCTCCACTTT.

V is TRBV5-1 and J is TRBJ1-2, with a tentative D call TRBD1 (5 bases). Per germline, CDR1 SGHRS and CDR2 YFSETQ. Between the trimmed V and J ends, which lost 0 bases and 8 bases, there was a span of 17 bases. The CDR3 extends over 15 amino acids. CDR3 DNA sequence: TGCGCCAGCAGCTTGGCCCCGGCAGGGCCGTCCGGCTACACCTTC. Translating gives CASSLAPAGPSGYTF. Full variable domain (missing parts from reference TRBV5-1 and TRBJ1-2): KAGVTQTPRYLIKTRGQQVTLSCSPISGHRSVSWYQQTPGQGLQFLFEYFSETQRNKGNFPGRFSGRQFSNSRSEMNVSTLELGDSALYLCASSLAPAGPSGYTFGSGTRLTVV.